The rows below give T cell receptor beta chains drawn from one sample of a study of Graves' ophthalmopathy and Graves' hyperthyroidism. TCRdb reanalysed the multiplex PCR reads using MiXCR and keeps one entry per CDR3 protein. The sample contains a few hundred thousand distinct CDR3 sequences, about a sixth of which appear only once. Sequenced sample: peripheral blood. These receptors were obtained from an adult woman with stable Graves' hyperthyroidism. Both conserved end residues are part of each CDR3. A D gene is named only where the DNA matches it firmly. Clone sizes are given selectively: once, few, many, or a class where the clone is expanded.

V	J	D	size	DNA	CDR3
TRBV30	TRBJ1-5	TRBD1	.	TGTGCCTGGAGTGGACCGACAGGGAATCAGCCCCAGCATTTT	CAWSGPTGNQPQHF
TRBV5-1	TRBJ2-5	.	many	TGCGCCAGCAGCTTGTCCCACAGGAGCGAAGAGACCCAGTACTTC	CASSLSHRSEETQYF
TRBV10-3	TRBJ2-7	TRBD2	many	TGTGCCATCAGTGGACGGACTAGCGGACACCCTGCGGAGTACTTC	CAISGRTSGHPAEYF
TRBV20-1	TRBJ2-5	TRBD2	.	TGCAGTGCTAGAGATCAGACTAGCGGGAGCCAAGAGACCCAGTACTTC	CSARDQTSGSQETQYF
TRBV12-5	TRBJ2-4	TRBD1	many	TGTGCTAGTGGTTTGGTACAGGGGGCGTCCAAAAACATTCAGTACTTC	CASGLVQGASKNIQYF
TRBV12-3/TRBV12-4	TRBJ2-5	TRBD2	many	TGTGCCAGCAGTTTAGGAGCGGGAGTGGAGACCCAGTACTTC	CASSLGAGVETQYF
TRBV30	TRBJ1-5	.	.	TGTGCCTGGGGAACTCAGCCCCAGCATTTT	CAWGTQPQHF
TRBV20-1	TRBJ2-5	.	many	TGCAGTGCTAGAGATACGAGATCTCTCCAAGAGACCCAGTACTTC	CSARDTRSLQETQYF
TRBV12-5	TRBJ2-7	.	many	TGTGCTAGTGGTTTGGTTCGGGGGGAGCAGTACTTC	CASGLVRGEQYF
TRBV2	TRBJ2-4	.	many	TGTGCCAGCAGTGACAGAGTAGCCCTAGCCAAAAACATTCAGTACTTC	CASSDRVALAKNIQYF
TRBV7-2	TRBJ1-1	.	many	TGTGCCAGCAGCGCCAGATACACTGAAGCTTTCTTT	CASSARYTEAFF
TRBV28	TRBJ1-2	.	many	TGTGCCAGCAGCCCGCCCGGGGGTACCTATGGCTACACCTTC	CASSPPGGTYGYTF
TRBV6-5	TRBJ1-1	TRBD1	many	TGTGCCAGCAGTTACGGGGACAGGGGTTCTCCTAACACTGAAGCTTTCTTT	CASSYGDRGSPNTEAFF
TRBV20-1	TRBJ2-7	TRBD2	many	TGCAGTGCTAGGGCAGGGAGGGACTACGAGCAGTACTTC	CSARAGRDYEQYF
TRBV6-1	TRBJ1-5	.	many	TGTGCCAGCGTTGAAGGAGGGGTATCGGGCTCTAATCAGCCCCAGCATTTT	CASVEGGVSGSNQPQHF
TRBV20-1	TRBJ1-5	TRBD1	many	TGCAGTGCTAGAGATTTTAGGACAGGGGTTGGAAGCAATCAGCCCCAGCATTTT	CSARDFRTGVGSNQPQHF
TRBV9	TRBJ2-7	.	many	TGTGCCAGCAGCGTAGACGTACTATCCTACGAGCAGTACTTC	CASSVDVLSYEQYF
TRBV20-1	TRBJ2-7	TRBD2	many	TGCAGTGCTAGAGAAAGAGCGGGAGGAGGCGACGAGCAGTACTTC	CSARERAGGGDEQYF
TRBV28	TRBJ1-1	.	few	TGTGCCAGCTCGGACTACTCGTCTTTCCGGAACACTGAAGCTTTCTTT	CASSDYSSFRNTEAFF
TRBV2	TRBJ2-7	.	many	TGTGCCAGCAGTGAAGGGCTACTTGACGAGCAGTACTTC	CASSEGLLDEQYF
TRBV5-1	TRBJ1-1	.	few	TGCGCCAGCAGCGCGAGGGGCTATGGGGCTGAAGCTTTCTTT	CASSARGYGAEAFF
TRBV30	TRBJ2-1	.	few	TGTGCCTGGACGGGGCGTCTCTCCTACAATGAGCAGTTCTTC	CAWTGRLSYNEQFF
TRBV5-1	TRBJ2-5	.	.	TGCGCCAGCAGCTTGAGGGCGGCGTCCGTGTGGGAGACCCAGTACTTC	CASSLRAASVWETQYF
TRBV7-9	TRBJ1-5	.	many	TGTGCCAGCAGCACGGGGCCCCCACGGGATCATAGCAATCAGCCCCAGCATTTT	CASSTGPPRDHSNQPQHF
TRBV7-6	TRBJ1-1	.	.	TGTGCCAGCAGCTTAGGCGGGGGGCACCGCCATGGGGGGTTGAACACTGAAGCTTTCTTT	CASSLGGGHRHGGLNTEAFF
TRBV28	TRBJ1-5	TRBD1	many	TGTGCCAGCAGTTCGACCCTACAGGGGCCTAGCAATCAGCCCCAGCATTTT	CASSSTLQGPSNQPQHF
TRBV29-1	TRBJ1-1	TRBD1	many	TGCAGCGTTGAAAAAGACAGGGGGAGGACTGAAGCTTTCTTT	CSVEKDRGRTEAFF
TRBV19	TRBJ1-5	.	many	TGTGCCAGTAGCACACAGGGTAGCAATCAGCCCCAGCATTTT	CASSTQGSNQPQHF
TRBV12-3/TRBV12-4	TRBJ1-6	.	.	TGTGCCAGCAAGGGGAGTGGGGGTTCACCCCTCCACTTT	CASKGSGGSPLHF
TRBV12-5	TRBJ1-2	.	many	TGTGCTAGTGGTTTGATCGGCAGGGCGAATGGCTACACCTTC	CASGLIGRANGYTF
TRBV6-5	TRBJ2-2	.	many	TGTGCCAGCAGTTACGATCTGGGGGTTAACACCGGGGAGCTGTTTTTT	CASSYDLGVNTGELFF
TRBV28	TRBJ2-5	TRBD2	many	TGTGCCAGCAGTTTCTCCAGCGGGAGCTCGAAGACCCAGTACTTC	CASSFSSGSSKTQYF
TRBV6-5	TRBJ1-1	.	many	TGTGCCAGCAGTTCCAATGGGCCTTCGAACACTGAAGCTTTCTTT	CASSSNGPSNTEAFF